The sequence of this T cell receptor beta chain was determined in a study of CD8 T cells in ankylosing spondylitis. Whole-study results and caveats: A motif in TCR beta, a set of about eight highly homologous variants, appeared characteristic of ankylosing spondylitis blood.

The CDR3 contains 14 residues. Trimming removed 2 bases at V and 3 bases at J, with 10 bases between. Germline CDR1 and CDR2: DFQATT and SNEGSKA (reference sequence). There are a few counts of this clonotype. Its antigen remains unidentified. Using its own MiXCR run on the 5' RACE reads, TCRdb lists one record per CDR3 protein. This sample yields approximately 16,000 distinct CDR3 sequences, of which over 7% are seen a single time; less than 40% belongs to the top ten. This clonotype was sampled from a male donor with ankylosing spondylitis or in good health (not recorded which). The V and J genes are TRBV20-1 and TRBJ2-2, with D perhaps being TRBD1 or TRBD2 (5 bases each). Sample: blood. DNA for the CDR3: TGCAGTGCTAGAAGAGGGGCCGACACCGGGGAGCTGTTTTTT. Translated: CSARRGADTGELFF.